This entry is about one T cell receptor (beta chain). This clonotype was observed a handful of times. Its specific antigen is unknown. Base qualities are not recorded, but no much larger clone differs from it by a single base. The TCR beta CDR3 regions were amplified from the RNA transcripts. The first round of RT-PCR for the TCR CDR3 was performed with the HTBI primer set and the Qiagen OneStep RT-PCR kit. Libraries were constructed in a second round of multiplex PCR, after which size selection and purification were carried out. Paired-end sequencing of the libraries was performed with 100 bp reads on an Illumina HiSeq2000. Processing in the source paper ran as follows. SOAPnuke was used to process the raw data, with reads discarded if the reads contained adapters or uncalled bases, had a mean Phred below 15, or lacked an exact constant-primer or identifier match. High-quality paired reads were merged using COPE v1.2.5, and each unique nucleotide sequence was defined as a clonotype. MiTCR v1.1 was used to align clonotypes to the IMGT TRBV, TRBD and TRBJ reference segments. The analysis was restricted to V-J combinations with a frequency above 0.0001, which together covered over 99% of the repertoires. A TCS score was defined as the ratio of F50 (clonal expansion) to E x V (chaos), with BLOSUM62-based TCRdist applied between CDR3 peptides within each V-J. Welch's t-statistics and random forest reduced approximately 520 V-J features to about 12, which were used in a naive Bayes classifier (R e1071). Starting from the raw public reads, TCRdb applied fastp trimming at Q25, assembled clones with MiXCR and retained in-frame beta chains. Rows merge per CDR3 protein into single entries with the most common DNA and genes. The V and J calls shown here were made by TCRdb, not taken from the authors' results. Across this sample there are around 500,000 distinct CDR3 sequences, with around a fifth seen only once. Approximately 49% of the sample lies in the top ten.

In the ophthalmopathy patients, disease was moderately to severely active, with a Clinical Activity Score of 3 or more, a NOSPECS grade of 4 or more, and a duration of less than 3 months. Patients with uncontrolled infections, other autoimmune diseases, pregnancy or lactation were excluded. Diagnoses were established on the basis of clinical symptoms, serum thyroxine and TRAb, thyroid ultrasound, and orbital computed tomography. PBMCs were separated from 7.5 to 10 ml of fresh peripheral blood using Ficoll-Paque density gradient centrifugation. Total RNA was extracted using Trizol reagent, and RNA quality was assessed on an Agilent 2100 Bioanalyzer. This specimen comes from a study of T cells in Graves' hyperthyroidism and ophthalmopathy (dated by TCRdb to about 2019). Looking at the study overall: Peripheral blood samples were taken at the time of initial diagnosis, prior to any treatment. For training and testing, the 95 to 100 patients in the discovery cohort were randomly divided in a 7:3 ratio. In about 6 Graves' hyperthyroidism patients, the study also compared T-cell repertoires from thyroid tissue with T-cell repertoires from blood. An independent validation cohort of some 18 hyperthyroidism patients and about 15 patients who later progressed to ophthalmopathy tested prospective prediction of ophthalmopathy. To identify TCR V-J signatures that set the groups apart, the researchers used a discovery cohort of more than 95 patients, made up of 40 to 45 with Graves' ophthalmopathy and some 56 with stable Graves' hyperthyroidism. The paper describes TCR Vbeta CDR3 sequencing of about 140 peripheral blood samples, made up of roughly 40 ophthalmopathy patients, 70 to 75 hyperthyroidism patients and about 17 progressor patients. Following sampling, methimazole starting at 30 mg daily was given to hyperthyroidism patients, and high-dose intravenous methylprednisolone was given to ophthalmopathy patients.

Germline trimming amounts to 7 bases on V and 0 bases on J, with 10 as the count of junction bases outside the gene matches. The cysteine opens and the phenylalanine closes a CDR3 of 16 amino acids. Left in the record is the CDR3 DNA by itself, 48 bases read in frame from the first base. In the germline V gene, CDR1 corresponds to SNHLY and CDR2 to FYNNEI. Points the paper makes about the study in general: In validation, progression to ophthalmopathy was predicted by the model with nearly 71% sensitivity and roughly 76% specificity, a median of around 6.5 months before onset. A 13 V-J signature model separated ophthalmopathy from stable hyperthyroidism, with around 91% sensitivity and roughly 84% specificity in cross-validation and 80%/75% in testing. Most expanded thyroid clonotypes (frequency above 0.001) were also detected in blood, a finding suggesting that blood repertoires may reflect thyroid immune responses. No statistical method was used to fix the sample size in advance, and group allocation was not hidden from the investigators.

Sequenced material: blood. The rearrangement joined TRBV2 to TRBJ2-3; TRBD2 agrees with 7 junctional bases. The TCR comes from a woman aged 65 to 85 with Graves' ophthalmopathy. In nucleotide form, the sequence is TGTGCCAGCACCCAATGGGGGACTACTAGCACAGATACGCAGTATTTT. Translated, it gives CASTQWGTTSTDTQYF. Full variable domain (CDR3 extended with the reference TRBV2 and TRBJ2-3 proteins): EPEVTQTPSHQVTQMGQEVILRCVPISNHLYFYWYRQILGQKVEFLVSFYNNEISEKSEIFDDQFSVERPDGSNFTLKIRSTKLEDSAMYFCASTQWGTTSTDTQYFGPGTRLTVL.